This T cell receptor (beta chain) was retrieved from a study of cytomegalovirus exposure and HLA in healthy donors. Trimming took 5 bases from V and 3 from J, leaving 21 bases between them. This CDR3 contains 16 residues. Germline lookup yields CDR1 SGDLS and CDR2 YYNGEE. PCR amplification relied on 60 Vbeta primers (plus 13 Jbeta primers). Only in-frame clones appear in the TCRdb table, and some are missing; sequencing was by immunoSEQ multiplex PCR. The table lists about 130,000 clones, roughly 17% of them singletons. The source material was PBMCs. The chain has TRBV9 and TRBJ2-7; D may be TRBD2 (5 bases). The source is a female donor in good health and CMV-seropositive. The CDR3 is CASSRMYSADFYEQYF. In nucleotides, the CDR3 is TGTGCCAGCAGTCGAATGTATAGCGCCGATTTCTACGAGCAGTACTTC. Filled out from reference TRBV9 and TRBJ2-7, the complete variable domain reads DSGVTQTPKHLITATGQRVTLRCSPRSGDLSVYWYQQSLDQGLQFLIQYYNGEERAKGNILERFSAQQFPDLHSELNLSSLELGDSALYFCASSRMYSADFYEQYFGPGTRLTVT.